The 25 T cell receptor beta chains in this list originate from one sample, sequenced in a study of blood T cell repertoires in COVID-19. Clones were sequenced by immunoSEQ multiplex PCR, and TCRdb holds only the in-frame ones, with some missing. This repertoire shows 70,000 or so clones, more than 85% found once; its top ten account for 0.58%. Sequencing was performed on peripheral blood. These receptors were taken from a man between 60 and 75 years old with acute or convalescent COVID-19.

The chain recombines TRBV5-1 with TRBJ1-3; 7 bases map to TRBD1. The V segment lost 4 bases and the J segment 2 bases; nucleotides outside the gene matches: 9. The CDR3 contains 16 residues. CDR1 is SGHRS and CDR2 is YFSETQ in the germline V gene. This chain's CDR3 is CASSLEGRGTGNTIYF. In DNA, the CDR3 is TGCGCCAGCAGCCTGGAGGGCAGGGGGACTGGAAACACCATATATTTT.

The chain combines TRBV11-2 with TRBJ2-7; tentative D call: TRBD1 (5 bases). Germline V lookup: CDR1 SGHAT, CDR2 FQNNGV. The CDR3 spans 16 residues. Trimming pared 5 bases from V and 1 base from J, leaving 18 bases between. CDR3 loop: CASSADSNLPSYEQYF. The CDR3, as DNA: TGTGCCAGCAGCGCAGACAGCAATTTACCTTCCTACGAGCAGTACTTC. Full variable domain (missing parts from reference TRBV11-2 and TRBJ2-7): EAGVAQSPRYKIIEKRQSVAFWCNPISGHATLYWYQQILGQGPKLLIQFQNNGVVDDSQLPKDRFSAERLKGVDSTLKIQPAKLEDSAVYLCASSADSNLPSYEQYFGPGTRLTVT.

The V and J genes are TRBV29-1 and TRBJ1-4; 9 nucleotides align to TRBD1. The germline V gene encodes CDR1 SQVTM and CDR2 ANQGSEA. This CDR3 contains 12 residues. Unmatched junction bases numbered 5, after V lost 7 bases and J lost 8 bases. CDR3 in DNA: TGCAGCGCGGGACAGGGCGAGGAAAAACTGTTTTTT. Translation: CSAGQGEEKLFF.

The V gene is TRBV27, the J gene TRBJ1-4, with D possibly TRBD1 on 5 matching bases. Trimming pared 2 bases from V and 3 bases from J, leaving 7 bases between. From germline, CDR1 is MNHEY and CDR2 SMNVEV (reference sequence). The CDR3 is 14 amino acids. For the CDR3, the DNA is TGTGCCAGCAGTTTACAGGGCTCTAATGAAAAACTGTTTTTT. Residues: CASSLQGSNEKLFF.

For the CDR3, the DNA is TGTGCCAGCAGTTACTCAACAGGGGGCGCCGCGTATAGCAATCAGCCCCAGCATTTT. Its protein product is CASSYSTGGAAYSNQPQHF. The chain recombines TRBV6-2 or TRBV6-3 with TRBJ1-5; 9 bases fit TRBD1. CDR3 length: 19 residues. The germline V gene has CDR1 MNHEY and CDR2 SVGEGT. Trimming at V came to 0 bases and at J to 0 bases, leaving 9 bases not matched to a gene.

The rearrangement joins TRBV12-3 or TRBV12-4 to TRBJ2-5; TRBD2 is a possible D gene (5 bases). The CDR3 length is 12 residues. Deletions cut 4 bases from V and 7 bases from J, with 10 bases between. The CDR3 sequence: CASSSDRGTQYF. The CDR3 DNA follows: TGTGCCAGCAGTTCCGACCGGGGGACCCAGTACTTC.

The rearrangement uses TRBV29-1 and TRBJ1-1; D perhaps matches TRBD1 (6 bases). The CDR3 has 13 amino acids. Germline V CDR1 and CDR2: SQVTM, ANQGSEA. Between the trimmed V and J ends, which lost 3 bases and 2 bases, there was a span of 10 bases. CDR3 nucleotides: TGCAGCGTTGAGAGGACAGCTAACACTGAAGCTTTCTTT. This encodes CSVERTANTEAFF.

This rearrangement joins TRBV20-1 to TRBJ2-3; possible D gene TRBD1, 5 bases. The germline CDR1 and CDR2 sequences are DFQATT and SNEGSKA (reference sequence). The CDR3 sequence is 14 residues long. The ends were cut back, 3 bases at V and 0 bases at J, with 10 bases in the middle. CDR3 residues: CSASSPGSTDTQYF. The CDR3 region has the DNA TGCAGTGCTAGTTCACCAGGGAGCACAGATACGCAGTATTTT.

In DNA, the CDR3 is TGCAGCGTTGCCTCGGGGATCGAGCAGTACTTC. This sequence encodes CSVASGIEQYF. The rearrangement joins TRBV29-1 to TRBJ2-7; D is perhaps TRBD2 (5 bases). In germline, CDR1 is SQVTM, CDR2 ANQGSEA. CDR3 length equals 11 residues. The V gene lost 4 bases and the J gene lost 6 bases, with 10 bases spanning the gap.

The rearrangement links TRBV6-1 to TRBJ2-3; a weak D match, TRBD1 (5 bases). Germline V gene lookup returns CDR1 MNHNS and CDR2 SASEGT. The length of the CDR3 is 16 residues. V lost 2 bases and J lost 2, with 14 bases in between. This CDR3 is CASSERMGLLTDTQYF. The CDR3 nucleotides are TGTGCCAGCAGTGAACGGATGGGGCTCCTCACAGATACGCAGTATTTT.

In nucleotides, the CDR3 is TGTGCCATCAGCCCCGGGACTAGCGGGCGGGGGCTCTCCTACGAGCAGTACTTC. Translating gives CAISPGTSGRGLSYEQYF. This chain connects TRBV10-3 to TRBJ2-7; 12 nucleotides line up with TRBD2. The length of the CDR3 is 18 residues. From germline, CDR1 is ENHRY and CDR2 SYGVKD. V lost 6 bases and J lost 0; bases outside the gene matches: 12.

The chain is built from TRBV9 and TRBJ1-1; D call uncertain. Between the trimmed V and J ends, which lost 3 bases and 3 bases, there was a span of 15 bases. The CDR3 has 15 residues. In germline, CDR1 is SGDLS, CDR2 YYNGEE. The CDR3 reads CASSALQNRDTEAFF. CDR3 DNA sequence: TGTGCCAGCAGCGCCTTACAGAATCGAGACACTGAAGCTTTCTTT.

J is TRBJ2-7 and V is TRBV9; possible D gene TRBD1, 6 bases. The length of the CDR3 is 13 residues. Germline assignment: CDR1 SGDLS and CDR2 YYNGEE. The V gene lost 4 bases and the J gene lost 3 bases, with 11 bases spanning the gap. This chain's CDR3 is CASSIGQNYEQYF. In nucleotides, the CDR3 is TGTGCCAGCAGCATCGGACAGAACTACGAGCAGTACTTC. The full variable domain, with the rest looked up from reference TRBV9 and TRBJ2-7, is DSGVTQTPKHLITATGQRVTLRCSPRSGDLSVYWYQQSLDQGLQFLIQYYNGEERAKGNILERFSAQQFPDLHSELNLSSLELGDSALYFCASSIGQNYEQYFGPGTRLTVT.

This CDR3 reads CASSDQLDTQYF. Written as DNA, the CDR3 is TGTGCCAGTAGTGATCAGTTGGATACGCAGTATTTT. The rearrangement links TRBV19 to TRBJ2-3; the D is unclear. With 5 bases removed from V and 6 bases from J, the gap between germline ends came to 9 bases. CDR1 is LNHDA and CDR2 is SQIVND in the germline V gene (reference sequence). The CDR3 is 12 amino acids.

The chain has TRBV7-2 and TRBJ2-3; 7 bases align to TRBD1. V was pared by 1 base and J by 3 bases, with 7 bases of the junction left unmatched. The CDR3 is made up of 16 amino acids. Germline CDR1 is SGHTA and CDR2 is FQGNSA. The CDR3 spells CASSLGARGWTDTQYF. Here the CDR3 DNA reads TGTGCCAGCAGCTTAGGCGCCAGGGGGTGGACAGATACGCAGTATTTT.

The chain recombines TRBV5-1 with TRBJ2-3; D gene unclear. Germline CDR1 reads SGHRS; CDR2 reads YFSETQ. V lost 2 bases, J lost 2 bases, and 9 bases lay in between. This CDR3 is 14 amino acids long. CDR3 loop: CASSFRSSTDTQYF. CDR3 bases: TGCGCCAGCAGCTTCCGAAGCTCCACAGATACGCAGTATTTT.

The chain is built from TRBV5-6 and TRBJ1-2, with a possible D match to TRBD1 (5 bases). The CDR3 extends over 15 amino acids. V was shortened by 1 base and J by 4 bases, with 14 bases between the two germline ends. Germline V gene data show CDR1 as SGHDT and CDR2 as YYEEEE. In DNA, the CDR3 is TGTGCCAGCAGCTTGAGATCGGGGGGAACCTATGGCTACACCTTC. Amino acids: CASSLRSGGTYGYTF.

V and J are TRBV6-5 and TRBJ1-2; 7 positions match TRBD1. Germline assignment: CDR1 MNHEY and CDR2 SVGAGI. Trimming removed 4 bases from V and 3 bases from J; junction bases left unmatched: 8. The CDR3 is 15 amino acids. Here the CDR3 reads CASSLDRDRHYGYTF. CDR3 DNA: TGTGCCAGCAGTTTAGACAGGGATCGACACTATGGCTACACCTTC.

The chain couples TRBV5-8 to TRBJ1-5; TRBD1 agrees at 7 bases. Germline loops: CDR1 SGHTS, CDR2 YDEGEE. The CDR3 has 15 amino acids. Losses at the gene ends were 4 bases for V and 6 bases for J; bases not matched to a gene: 10. CDR3 in DNA: TGTGCCAGCAGCACGGGACAGCGACGAGCTCAGCCCCAGCATTTT. Its protein product is CASSTGQRRAQPQHF.

The gene calls are TRBV9 and TRBJ1-2, with 9 bases that match TRBD1. The length of the CDR3 is 13 residues. V was clipped by 6 bases and J by 4 bases; unmatched bases: 4. Germline values: CDR1 SGDLS, CDR2 YYNGEE. DNA for the CDR3: TGTGCCAGCACTCGACAGGGGGTCTATGGCTACACCTTC. It translates to CASTRQGVYGYTF.

This chain links TRBV5-1 with TRBJ2-5; possible D gene TRBD1, 6 bases. Trimming cost V 3 bases and J 5 bases, with 23 bases left between them. The CDR3 spans 17 residues. Germline V CDR1 and CDR2: SGHRS, YFSETQ. The CDR3 reads CASSSNPQGLTGETQYF. For the CDR3, the DNA is TGCGCCAGCAGCTCCAACCCTCAGGGGCTTACGGGTGAGACCCAGTACTTC.

The rearrangement uses TRBV6-5 and TRBJ1-3, with D perhaps TRBD1 (5 bases). This CDR3 contains 13 residues. Germline lookup yields CDR1 MNHEY and CDR2 SVGAGI. V gave up 8 bases and J gave up 0 bases, with 8 bases separating them. The CDR3 region is CASGGSSGNTIYF. DNA of the CDR3: TGTGCCAGCGGGGGGAGCTCTGGAAACACCATATATTTT.

The genes are TRBV25-1 and TRBJ1-1; D gene unclear. Trimming removed 4 bases from V and 5 bases from J, with 8 bases in between. CDR1 is MGHDK and CDR2 is SYGVNS in the germline V gene. This CDR3 spans 12 amino acids. CDR3 loop: CASSGRRTEAFF. The CDR3 DNA reads as TGTGCCAGCAGTGGGCGGAGAACTGAAGCTTTCTTT.

CDR3: CASSARTGYEQYF. The CDR3 DNA reads as TGTGCCAGTAGTGCAAGGACAGGCTACGAGCAGTACTTC. The gene calls are TRBV19 and TRBJ2-7, with 7 positions matching TRBD1. This CDR3 contains 13 residues. Germline lookup yields CDR1 LNHDA and CDR2 SQIVND (reference sequence). V trimming: 5 bases; J trimming: 3 bases; junction bases outside the gene matches: 4.

J is TRBJ2-4 and V is TRBV24-1; possibly TRBD1 for D (5 bases). V gave up 3 bases and J gave up 7 bases, with 15 bases separating them. Germline CDR1 reads KGHDR; CDR2 reads SFDVKD. This CDR3 contains 15 residues. CDR3 nucleotides: TGTGCCACCAGTGATCCAAAAGGGGATACGAACATTCAGTACTTC. Protein sequence: CATSDPKGDTNIQYF.